The 8 T cell receptor beta chains below were found in one sample sequenced in a study of cytotoxic CD8 clonotypes in ibrutinib-treated CLL. The table came from immunoSEQ multiplex PCR; TCRdb's copy has only in-frame clones and leaves some out. The sample holds roughly 100,000 clones, around four fifths seen once. The sequenced sample was PBMCs, obtained after 12 months of ibrutinib treatment. The receptors were sampled from a human donor with chronic lymphocytic leukemia.

The chain has TRBV12-5 and TRBJ2-1; TRBD2 aligns across 13 bases. Germline loops: CDR1 LGHNT, CDR2 FRNRAP. V lost 6 bases, J lost 4 bases, and 6 bases stayed unmatched. The length of the CDR3 is 16 residues. CDR3 sequence reads: CASGLAGGLGYNEQFF. CDR3 sequence (DNA): TGTGCTAGTGGACTAGCGGGGGGGCTTGGTTACAATGAGCAGTTCTTC.

The count of this clone is one. The V gene is TRBV5-1, the J gene TRBJ1-4; the match to TRBD1 covers 9 bases. The CDR3 covers 16 residues. Per the germline V gene, CDR1 is SGHRS and CDR2 is YFSETQ. With V trimmed by 5 bases and J by 7 bases, 12 bases remained unmatched. CDR3 residues: CASSFSKQGAGEKLFF. The CDR3 DNA sequence: TGCGCCAGCAGTTTCTCTAAACAGGGGGCGGGTGAAAAACTGTTTTTT. The full variable domain, completed using reference TRBV5-1 and TRBJ1-4, is KAGVTQTPRYLIKTRGQQVTLSCSPISGHRSVSWYQQTPGQGLQFLFEYFSETQRNKGNFPGRFSGRQFSNSRSEMNVSTLELGDSALYLCASSFSKQGAGEKLFFGSGTQLSVL.

The chain is built from TRBV30 and TRBJ2-5; no reliable D call. The CDR3 covers 13 residues. V lost 1 base, J lost 5 bases, and 11 bases lay in between. Per the germline V gene, CDR1 is GTSNPN and CDR2 is SVGIG (reference sequence). The CDR3 bases are TGTGCCTGGAGTGCCCGACCGGTGGAGACCCAGTACTTC. Encoded protein: CAWSARPVETQYF.

The J gene is TRBJ1-1, the V gene TRBV7-2, with TRBD1 matching over 8 bases. This CDR3 is built from 14 residues. Germline CDR1 is SGHTA and CDR2 is FQGNSA. Unmatched junction bases numbered 0, after V lost 3 bases and J lost 0 bases. CDR3 protein: CASSLDRVNTEAFF. In DNA form, the CDR3 reads TGTGCCAGCAGCTTGGACAGGGTGAACACTGAAGCTTTCTTT.

This rearrangement joins TRBV7-9 to TRBJ1-3; unclear D gene. Looked up from germline, CDR1 is SEHNR and CDR2 is FQNEAQ (reference sequence). V was cut by 3 bases and J by 2 bases, with 8 bases left in between. This CDR3 spans 14 amino acids. For the CDR3, the DNA is TGTGCCAGCAGCTTCGGTGAGCCTGGAAACACCATATATTTT. Its protein is CASSFGEPGNTIYF. Full variable domain (outside the CDR3, taken from reference TRBV7-9 and TRBJ1-3): DTGVSQNPRHKITKRGQNVTFRCDPISEHNRLYWYRQTLGQGPEFLTYFQNEAQLEKSRLLSDRFSAERPKGSFSTLEIQRTEQGDSAMYLCASSFGEPGNTIYFGEGSWLTVV.

The chain has TRBV6-1 and TRBJ1-2, with no clear D. This CDR3 spans 15 amino acids. The V end was cut by 2 bases, the J end by 0 bases, with 10 bases between. CDR1 is MNHNS, CDR2 SASEGT, per germline. CDR3 DNA sequence: TGTGCCAGCAGTGAAAGATTCGGTCCTAACTATGGCTACACCTTC. Residues: CASSERFGPNYGYTF.

Details on this clone: Different DNA sequences within this sample yield the same CDR3. Written as DNA, the CDR3 is TGTGCCAGCAGCTCCGGACAGCGTAACACCGGGGAGCTGTTTTTT. It yields the protein CASSSGQRNTGELFF. The chain employs TRBV5-4 and TRBJ2-2, with a tentative D call TRBD1 (6 bases). Germline V lookup: CDR1 SGHNT, CDR2 YYREEE (reference sequence). V shed 3 bases and J shed 2 bases, with 11 bases lying between them. The CDR3 is made up of 15 amino acids.

The rearrangement links TRBV6-1 to TRBJ1-2, with D tentatively TRBD1 (5 bases). The CDR3 consists of 15 residues. Germline CDR1 reads MNHNS; CDR2 reads SASEGT. Trimming left V 4 bases short and J 8 bases short, with 20 bases between. In nucleotides, the CDR3 is TGTGCCAGCAGTGTCAAACGGGACGGATCTGTGGGCTACACCTTC. Its protein is CASSVKRDGSVGYTF.